These 20 T cell receptor beta chains were sequenced from one sample in a study of breast tumors, draining lymph nodes, adjacent tissues. From the multiplex PCR reads, TCRdb called clonotypes with MiXCR, one entry per CDR3 protein. The sample consists of 200,000 to 250,000 distinct CDR3 sequences, about a third of them appearing once. Axillary draining lymph nodes of breast cancer patients supplied the node samples. Sequences were obtained from axillary lymph node tissue. These receptor sequences come from a female donor with breast cancer. Some clones in this sample may be carry-over from other donors' samples.

This clonotype appeared many times. The chain links TRBV6-5 to TRBJ2-7; TRBD2 matches at 12 bases. The junction had 10 bases not matched to a gene; V was cut back by 5 bases and J by 5 bases. There are 16 residues in the CDR3. CDR1 is MNHEY, CDR2 SVGAGI, per germline. CDR3 region: CASSHPTSGSYHEQYF. CDR3 nucleotide sequence: TGTGCCAGCAGTCACCCGACTAGCGGGAGCTACCACGAGCAGTACTTC.

The V call is TRBV4-3, the J call TRBJ2-6; no reliable D call. The CDR3 extends over 18 amino acids. V lost 0 bases to trimming and J lost 4 bases, with 16 bases between them. Germline assignment: CDR1 LGHNA and CDR2 YSLEER. DNA of the CDR3: TGCGCCAGCAGCCAAGACTCCTCCCGGGTGGCAGGGGCCAACGTCCTGACTTTC. As protein: CASSQDSSRVAGANVLTF.

Worth noting for this clonotype: A much larger clonotype is one base distant, so this may be a read error. The conserved closing phenylalanine or tryptophan is absent in this CDR3, likely reflecting a read error. The gene calls are TRBV10-3 and TRBJ2-3; a weak D match, TRBD1 (6 bases). Trimming took off 10 bases at V and 2 bases at J, with 16 bases between the two ends. The CDR3 covers 14 residues. Germline V lookup: CDR1 ENHRY, CDR2 SYGVKD. The CDR3 region has the DNA TGTGCCAGCTCACCACAGGGAATCACAGATACGCAGTATTGT. Residues: CASSPQGITDTQYC.

This CDR3 is CSAITGAGGEKLFF. The CDR3 nucleotides are TGCAGTGCTATTACAGGGGCAGGAGGTGAAAAACTGTTTTTT. This chain connects TRBV20-1 to TRBJ1-4; TRBD1 aligns across 7 bases. The germline CDR1 and CDR2 sequences are DFQATT and SNEGSKA (reference sequence). The CDR3 consists of 14 residues. V shed 4 bases, J shed 7 bases, and the junction held 9 bases outside the gene matches.

For this clonotype: A much more abundant neighbour one base away suggests this may be a read error. V and J are TRBV3-1 and TRBJ2-5; D uncertain. The CDR3 loop spans 15 amino acids. Germline values: CDR1 LGHDT, CDR2 YNNKEL (reference sequence). CDR3 amino acids: CACSLGLERRETQYF. CDR3 in DNA: TGTGCCTGCAGCCTAGGATTGGAGAGAAGAGAGACCCAGTACTTC.

This clonotype was seen many times. The junction shows a germline mismatch at one end, possibly a read error. The chain couples TRBV30 to TRBJ2-7; D gene uncertain. The CDR3 is 11 residues long. Germline values: CDR1 GTSNPN, CDR2 SVGIG (reference sequence). DNA of the CDR3: TGTGCCCGGAGTGTTGTCTACGAGCAGTACTTC. Protein product: CARSVVYEQYF.

This clonotype was recorded at least ten times. The chain couples TRBV24-1 to TRBJ2-7; D call uncertain. The length of the CDR3 is 13 residues. Trimming pared 0 bases from V and 9 bases from J, leaving 11 bases between. The germline CDR1 and CDR2 sequences are KGHDR and SFDVKD. The CDR3 nucleotides read TGTGCCACCAGTGATTTGAATAGAGAGAGGCAGTACTTC. It translates to CATSDLNRERQYF.

This clonotype was seen repeatedly, ten times or more. CDR3 in amino acids: CASSSPMGGGPTYEQYF. CDR3 bases: TGTGCCAGCAGCTCTCCTATGGGGGGGGGGCCCACCTACGAGCAGTACTTC. This sequence joins TRBV7-9 and TRBJ2-7; tentatively, D is TRBD2 (7 bases). Between the trimmed V and J ends, which lost 4 bases and 2 bases, there was a span of 21 bases. CDR1 is SEHNR and CDR2 is FQNEAQ in the germline V gene (reference sequence). The CDR3 is 17 amino acids.

The sample holds many counts of this clonotype. The CDR3, as DNA: TGTGCCTGGAGTCGTCGTCAGAATGAGCAGTTCTTC. Encoded protein: CAWSRRQNEQFF. J is TRBJ2-1 and V is TRBV30; D is unresolved. The CDR3 totals 12 residues. Per germline, CDR1 GTSNPN and CDR2 SVGIG (reference sequence). Trimming left V 2 bases short and J 7 bases short, with 9 bases between.

A note on this clonotype: Sequence at one end of the junction differs from germline and may be a read error. The rearrangement links TRBV7-2 to TRBJ2-7; D unclear. The germline V gene has CDR1 SGHTA and CDR2 FQGNSA. The CDR3 extends over 12 amino acids. CDR3 amino acids: CTSSSSAHEQYF. In nucleotides, the CDR3 is TGCACCAGCAGCTCATCGGCGCACGAGCAGTACTTC.

This clonotype came up many times. The CDR3 protein is CSARDLLRDRAGPLDPTDTQYF. In DNA, the CDR3 is TGCAGTGCTAGAGATCTCTTGAGGGACCGTGCGGGGCCCCTCGACCCCACAGATACGCAGTATTTT. V is TRBV20-1 and J is TRBJ2-3; D possibly corresponds to TRBD2 (6 bases). Germline CDR1 is DFQATT and CDR2 is SNEGSKA (reference sequence). Trimming removed 0 bases from V and 2 bases from J, with 33 bases in between. The CDR3 runs 22 residues.

The sample holds many counts of this clonotype. The chain couples TRBV7-6 to TRBJ2-7; 8 nucleotides match TRBD2. This CDR3 region has 16 residues. Germline lookup yields CDR1 SGHVS and CDR2 FNYEAQ. With 4 bases clipped from V and 3 bases from J, the junction kept 11 bases outside the gene matches. CDR3 protein: CASSSGTSNSGYEQYF. CDR3 coding DNA: TGTGCCAGCAGCTCCGGGACTAGTAACTCCGGCTACGAGCAGTACTTC.

The chain employs TRBV24-1 and TRBJ2-1, with 12 bases lining up with TRBD2. This CDR3 is built from 16 residues. Germline V gene lookup returns CDR1 KGHDR and CDR2 SFDVKD. Losses at the gene ends were 7 bases for V and 5 bases for J; bases not matched to a gene: 8. CDR3 amino acids: CATSLETSGSNNEQFF. CDR3 coding DNA: TGTGCCACCAGCTTGGAGACTAGCGGGAGTAACAATGAGCAGTTCTTC.

This clonotype came up many times. The rearrangement links TRBV7-2 to TRBJ1-6; 7 positions match TRBD1. V was clipped by 7 bases and J by 6 bases; unmatched bases: 18. From germline, CDR1 is SGHTA and CDR2 FQGNSA. This CDR3 comprises 18 residues. The CDR3 DNA sequence: TGTGCCAGCACCTTCTCCTTCTCCCACGGGACAGTTAATTCACCCCTCCACTTT. Translation: CASTFSFSHGTVNSPLHF.

This clonotype has more than one count but fewer than ten. The chain joins TRBV11-3 to TRBJ2-2; 10 bases fit TRBD2. The length of the CDR3 is 20 residues. The V segment lost 1 base and the J segment 4 bases; nucleotides outside the gene matches: 15. The germline V gene encodes CDR1 SGHNT and CDR2 YENEEA. CDR3 region: CASSLGSLAGAHGFTGELFF. DNA of the CDR3: TGTGCCAGCAGCTTAGGTTCGCTAGCGGGAGCTCACGGGTTCACCGGGGAGCTGTTTTTT.

This clonotype was counted at least ten times. The V and J genes are TRBV3-1 and TRBJ2-7; the match to TRBD1 covers 7 bases. There are 15 residues in the CDR3. CDR1 and CDR2 (germline): LGHDT, YNNKEL (reference sequence). Trimming cost V 4 bases and J 5 bases; bases outside gene matches: 11. The CDR3 DNA reads as TGTGCCAGCAGCCTTTCCCGAGGGGGCCGGAACGAGCAGTACTTC. Translating it yields CASSLSRGGRNEQYF.

In its sample, this clonotype was seen a few times. This rearrangement joins TRBV19 to TRBJ1-1; 7 bases line up with TRBD1. The germline V gene has CDR1 LNHDA and CDR2 SQIVND (reference sequence). The J segment lost 4 bases and the V segment lost 5 bases, leaving 7 bases of the junction unmatched. There are 14 residues in the CDR3. Written as DNA, the CDR3 is TGTGCCAGTAGTCCACGACAGGGAAGCACTGAAGCTTTCTTT. Its protein product is CASSPRQGSTEAFF.

This clonotype was observed many times. The V call is TRBV2, the J call TRBJ1-5; possibly TRBD1 for D (5 bases). Germline values: CDR1 SNHLY, CDR2 FYNNEI. The length of the CDR3 is 16 residues. V lost 2 bases and J 4 bases, leaving 15 bases between the germline ends. The CDR3 DNA is TGTGCCAGCAGTGAACTGGGACCCGGTGGAAATCAGCCCCAGCATTTT. This encodes CASSELGPGGNQPQHF.

V and J are TRBV20-1 and TRBJ1-3; TRBD1 might be the D (5 bases). V shed 0 bases and J shed 1 base, with 13 bases lying between them. The CDR3 runs to 16 residues. The germline gives CDR1 DFQATT, CDR2 SNEGSKA (reference sequence). The CDR3 nucleotides read TGCAGTGCTAGAGATCTAAGCGGGGGATCTGGAAACACCATATATTTT. Encoded protein: CSARDLSGGSGNTIYF.

There are many counts of this clonotype. A junction end diverges from the germline sequence, so it may reflect a read error. The rearrangement links TRBV7-2 to TRBJ1-2; 7 bases are a match to TRBD1. This CDR3 is built from 15 residues. From germline, CDR1 is SGHTA and CDR2 FQGNSA. The CDR3 DNA is TGTGCCAGCAGCAGGCGGACAGGAGAAAACTATGGCTACCCCTTC. Translated: CASSRRTGENYGYPF. Full variable domain (missing parts from reference TRBV7-2 and TRBJ1-2): GAGVSQSPSNKVTEKGKDVELRCDPISGHTALYWYRQSLGQGLEFLIYFQGNSAPDKSGLPSDRFSAERTGGSVSTLTIQRTQQEDSAVYLCASSRRTGENYGYPFGSGTRLTVV.